This T cell receptor beta chain emerged from a study of shared clonotypes between healthy human individuals. Trimming stripped 10 bases from V and 4 bases from J, with 11 bases between. CDR1 MNHNS and CDR2 SASEGT come from the germline V gene. The CDR3 consists of 12 residues. Under the authors' procedure: Junction-only sequences produced by ImmunoSEQ had no quality scores, so filtering differed. TCRdb's table, derived via immunoSEQ multiplex PCR, lists solely in-frame clones and lacks some. V and J calls plus clone size are reproduced from that table; the DNA served to infer D and trimming. The data contain over 150,000 clones, approximately 60% of them singletons. Worth noting for this clone: No antigen is known for it.

General study results and limits: Limited genetic and exposure-history diversity came from having few donors. Clonotypes that were shared across a handful of donors made up about 5.1% of naive CD4 clonotypes.

The source material was memory CD4+ T cells sorted from blood. The sample's subset: CD45RA-negative fraction. This sequence joins TRBV6-1 and TRBJ1-5; no definite D call. This sequence was found in a man aged 25-40 years in good health. CDR3 nucleotides: TGTGCCACTGATTTAGTTAATCAGCCCCAGCATTTT. Translating it yields CATDLVNQPQHF.